Below, 18 T cell receptor beta chains from the same sample are listed, as sequenced in a study of regulatory T cells in long-lasting Graves disease. Arm-PCR with iRepertoire HTBI primers amplified the CDR3 regions for these TCR beta libraries. TCRdb processed the multiplex PCR reads anew with MiXCR; each CDR3 protein has one entry. Here the sample spans more than 450,000 distinct CDR3 sequences, around 15% being singletons. Time point meaning: newly diagnosed GD, antithyroid drugs for less than 3 months. Extracted RNA from PBMCs served as the source of the TCR library. This sample also appeared in a second study, on T cells in Graves' hyperthyroidism and ophthalmopathy.

This sample comprised peripheral blood mononuclear cells (PBMCs), obtained at new diagnosis, from a patient treated with antithyroid drugs. Source of these receptors: a man aged 40-55 years with Graves disease.

There are a few counts of this clonotype. The chain carries TRBV7-3 and TRBJ2-3; 8 bases map to TRBD1. J lost 1 base, V lost 1 base, and 1 base had no gene match. This CDR3 spans 15 amino acids. The germline V gene encodes CDR1 SGHTA and CDR2 FQGTGA. In DNA form, the CDR3 reads TGTGCCAGCAGCTTAAAGACAGGGGGCACAGATACGCAGTATTTT. Its protein product is CASSLKTGGTDTQYF.

This clonotype was found many times. The chain employs TRBV5-1 and TRBJ2-3; TRBD2 agrees at 8 bases. V trimming: 5 bases; J trimming: 0 bases; junction bases outside the gene matches: 2. This CDR3 is 14 amino acids long. Germline CDR1 and CDR2: SGHRS and YFSETQ. This CDR3 reads CASSSSGSTDTQYF. The CDR3 coding sequence is TGCGCCAGCAGTTCTAGCGGGAGCACAGATACGCAGTATTTT. Combining the CDR3 with reference TRBV5-1 and TRBJ2-3 gives the whole variable domain KAGVTQTPRYLIKTRGQQVTLSCSPISGHRSVSWYQQTPGQGLQFLFEYFSETQRNKGNFPGRFSGRQFSNSRSEMNVSTLELGDSALYLCASSSSGSTDTQYFGPGTRLTVL.

This clonotype was counted many times. The chain couples TRBV20-1 to TRBJ2-7; 10 bases line up with TRBD2. CDR1 DFQATT and CDR2 SNEGSKA come from the germline V gene (reference sequence). After removal of 0 bases from V and 2 bases from J, the junction contained 7 bases not matched to a gene. The CDR3 runs 16 residues. CDR3 coding DNA: TGCAGTGCTAGAGATACGGGACTAGCGCTTGCCTACGAGCAGTACTTC. Its protein product is CSARDTGLALAYEQYF.

The chain combines TRBV12-3 or TRBV12-4 with TRBJ2-3, with 15 bases identical to TRBD2. Unmatched junction bases numbered 10, after V lost 5 bases and J lost 4 bases. The CDR3 runs 18 residues. The CDR3 reads CASSPRGTSGRRADTQYF. The CDR3 region has the DNA TGTGCCAGCAGTCCCCGGGGGACTAGCGGGAGGAGGGCAGATACGCAGTATTTT.

The chain is built from TRBV19 and TRBJ2-7; D is possibly TRBD1 or TRBD2 (5 bases each). The germline V and J ends were trimmed by 5 bases and 3 bases, with 17 bases remaining between them. The CDR3 extends over 15 amino acids. Per the germline V gene, CDR1 is LNHDA and CDR2 is SQIVND (reference sequence). CDR3 nucleotide sequence: TGTGCCAGTAGTCCCACCCTACGGGGCGGCTACGAGCAGTACTTC. This codes for CASSPTLRGGYEQYF.

This clonotype was seen at least ten times. V gene TRBV12-3 or TRBV12-4 combines with J gene TRBJ1-5; D might be TRBD1 (5 bases). Trimming cost V 6 bases and J 6 bases, with 12 bases left between them. This CDR3 region has 13 residues. The CDR3, as DNA: TGTGCCAGCAGCGGCAGGGCAGGTCAGCCCCAGCATTTT. Encoded protein: CASSGRAGQPQHF.

The table lists this clonotype with many counts. The V and J genes are TRBV30 and TRBJ2-3; TRBD2 agrees at 10 bases. This CDR3 has 16 amino acids. The J segment lost 6 bases and the V segment lost 2 bases, leaving 11 bases of the junction unmatched. CDR1 is GTSNPN and CDR2 is SVGIG in the germline V gene (reference sequence). CDR3 sequence reads: CAWSSSGRPPSDTQYF. The CDR3 bases are TGTGCCTGGAGTAGTAGCGGGAGGCCGCCCTCCGATACGCAGTATTTT.

In DNA, the CDR3 is TGTGCCAGTTTGGGAATTCTGGAGACCCAGTACTTC. It translates to CASLGILETQYF. V usage is TRBV28 and J usage is TRBJ2-5; D not certain. The germline gives CDR1 MDHEN, CDR2 SYDVKM. The CDR3 runs 12 residues. The germline V and J ends were trimmed by 9 bases and 5 bases, with 13 bases remaining between them.

About this clonotype: This may arise from a read error, as a much more abundant clone is one base away. The chain joins TRBV18 to TRBJ2-1; D is perhaps TRBD1 or TRBD2 (6 bases each). Germline CDR1 and CDR2: KGHSH and LQKENI. Trimming removed 0 bases at V and 5 bases at J, with 14 bases between. The length of the CDR3 is 16 residues. CDR3 protein: CASSPPQGRSHNEQFF. CDR3 DNA sequence: TGTGCCAGCTCACCACCCCAGGGGAGGTCCCACAATGAGCAGTTCTTC. The full variable domain, in which reference TRBV18 and TRBJ2-1 provide the parts outside the CDR3, is NAGVMQNPRHLVRRRGQEARLRCSPMKGHSHVYWYRQLPEEGLKFMVYLQKENIIDESGMPKERFSAEFPKEGPSILRIQQVVRGDSAAYFCASSPPQGRSHNEQFFGPGTRLTVL.

The CDR3 is CASSYSIKGQGRTYEQYF. CDR3 in DNA: TGTGCCAGCAGTTACTCGATTAAGGGACAGGGTAGGACCTACGAGCAGTACTTC. This rearrangement joins TRBV6-5 to TRBJ2-7; 9 nucleotides align to TRBD1. From germline, CDR1 is MNHEY and CDR2 SVGAGI. Trimming removed 0 bases from V and 2 bases from J; junction bases left unmatched: 11. This CDR3 region has 18 residues.

V and J are TRBV29-1 and TRBJ2-7; D remains unclear. Germline CDR1 SQVTM, CDR2 ANQGSEA. V was pared by 4 bases and J by 2 bases, with 9 bases between. This CDR3 has 12 amino acids. The CDR3 loop reads CSVGHGPYEQYF. The CDR3, as DNA: TGCAGCGTTGGCCACGGACCCTACGAGCAGTACTTC.

The rearrangement uses TRBV14 and TRBJ1-1; a possible D gene is TRBD1 (6 bases). Trimming shortened V by 4 bases and J by 4 bases, and 13 bases separated the two germline ends. This CDR3 comprises 14 residues. Germline CDR1 is SGHDN and CDR2 is FVKESK. This CDR3 reads CASSLKTGSTEAFF. CDR3 coding DNA: TGTGCCAGCAGCCTAAAAACAGGGAGCACTGAAGCTTTCTTT.

In this sample, this clonotype turned up many times. The V and J genes are TRBV11-2 and TRBJ2-7; 7 positions agree with TRBD1. Germline values: CDR1 SGHAT, CDR2 FQNNGV. CDR3 size: 15 residues. The ends lost 0 bases at V and 0 bases at J; junction bases unmatched: 2. The CDR3 sequence is CASSLEAGGSYEQYF. In DNA form, the CDR3 reads TGTGCCAGCAGCTTAGAGGCAGGGGGCTCCTACGAGCAGTACTTC.

In its sample, this clonotype was seen many times. This chain connects TRBV11-1 to TRBJ2-1, with D perhaps matching TRBD1 (6 bases). V was pared by 5 bases and J by 8 bases, with 16 bases between. The CDR3 covers 14 residues. In germline, CDR1 is SGHAT, CDR2 FQDESV (reference sequence). Written as DNA, the CDR3 is TGTGCCAGCAGCATCACAGGGTATATGGATGAGCAGTTCTTC. Translation gives CASSITGYMDEQFF.

Only a few counts were recorded for this clonotype. A much larger clone sits a single nucleotide away, making a read error possible. CDR3 residues: CASGHTGANEQYF. For the CDR3, the DNA is TGCGCCAGCGGACACACAGGGGCCAACGAGCAGTACTTC. The rearrangement joins TRBV5-1 to TRBJ2-7, with TRBD1 matching over 7 bases. The CDR3 sequence is 13 residues long. The V gene's germline CDR1 is SGHRS and CDR2 YFSETQ. V shed 7 bases and J 5 bases; nucleotides not matched to a gene: 9.

This chain uses TRBV5-1 with TRBJ2-7; 13 positions agree with TRBD2. The CDR3 is made up of 15 amino acids. After removal of 5 bases from V and 6 bases from J, the junction contained 8 bases not matched to a gene. Germline V gene sequence: CDR1 SGHRS, CDR2 YFSETQ. CDR3 protein: CASSYGLAGDSEQYF. The CDR3 DNA is TGCGCCAGCAGTTACGGACTAGCGGGAGATTCCGAGCAGTACTTC.

Regarding this clonotype: At one end, the junction sequence differs from germline, possibly due to a read error. The V call is TRBV18, the J call TRBJ1-1; D may be TRBD1 (6 bases). The CDR3 loop spans 15 amino acids. CDR1 is KGHSH and CDR2 is LQKENI in the germline V gene. CDR3 residues: CAGSLSRQENTEAFF. The CDR3 coding sequence is TGTGCCGGCTCACTATCCCGACAGGAGAACACTGAAGCTTTCTTT.

V usage is TRBV27 and J usage is TRBJ1-2, with 7 bases identical to TRBD1. Germline CDR1 reads MNHEY; CDR2 reads SMNVEV (reference sequence). The CDR3 extends over 12 amino acids. J lost 7 bases, V lost 4 bases, and 3 bases had no gene match. Here the CDR3 reads CASSSYRGGYTF. CDR3 DNA: TGTGCCAGCAGTTCATACAGGGGTGGCTACACCTTC.